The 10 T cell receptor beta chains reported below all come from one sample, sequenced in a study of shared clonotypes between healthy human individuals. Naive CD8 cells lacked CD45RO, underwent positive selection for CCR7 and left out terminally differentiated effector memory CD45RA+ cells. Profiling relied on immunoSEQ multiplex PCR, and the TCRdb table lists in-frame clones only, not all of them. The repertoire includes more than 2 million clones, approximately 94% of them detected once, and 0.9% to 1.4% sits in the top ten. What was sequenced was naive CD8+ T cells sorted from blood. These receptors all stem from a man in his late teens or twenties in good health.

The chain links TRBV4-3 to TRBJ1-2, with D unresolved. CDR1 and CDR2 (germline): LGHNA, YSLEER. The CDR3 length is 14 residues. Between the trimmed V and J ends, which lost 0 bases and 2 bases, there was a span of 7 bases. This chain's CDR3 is CASSQDTPNYGYTF. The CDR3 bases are TGCGCCAGCAGCCAAGATACACCCAACTATGGCTACACCTTC.

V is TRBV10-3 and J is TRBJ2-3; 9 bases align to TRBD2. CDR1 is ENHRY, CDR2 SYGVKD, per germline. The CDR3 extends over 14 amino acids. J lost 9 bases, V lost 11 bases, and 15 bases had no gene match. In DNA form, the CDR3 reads TGTGCCGTCGCTATCCTAGCGGGATTGGAGACGCAGTATTTT. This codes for CAVAILAGLETQYF.

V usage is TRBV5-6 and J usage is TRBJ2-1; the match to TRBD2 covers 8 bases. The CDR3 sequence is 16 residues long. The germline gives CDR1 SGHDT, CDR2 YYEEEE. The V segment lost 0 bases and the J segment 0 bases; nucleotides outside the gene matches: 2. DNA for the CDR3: TGTGCCAGCAGCTTGGAGGCGGGAGGCTCCTACAATGAGCAGTTCTTC. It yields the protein CASSLEAGGSYNEQFF.

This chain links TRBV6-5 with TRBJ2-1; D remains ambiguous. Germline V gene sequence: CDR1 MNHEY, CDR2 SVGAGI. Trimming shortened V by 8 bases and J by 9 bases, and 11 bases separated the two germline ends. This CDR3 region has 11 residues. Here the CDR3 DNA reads TGTGCCAGCTCTTTCCTTGGTGAGCAGTTCTTC. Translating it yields CASSFLGEQFF.

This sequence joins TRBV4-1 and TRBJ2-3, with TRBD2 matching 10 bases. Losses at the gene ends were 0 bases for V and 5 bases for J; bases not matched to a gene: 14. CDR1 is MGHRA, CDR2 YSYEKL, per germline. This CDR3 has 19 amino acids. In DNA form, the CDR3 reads TGCGCCAGCAGCCAAGATTCGATGGGCAGCCTAGCGGGAGTAGATACGCAGTATTTT. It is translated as CASSQDSMGSLAGVDTQYF.

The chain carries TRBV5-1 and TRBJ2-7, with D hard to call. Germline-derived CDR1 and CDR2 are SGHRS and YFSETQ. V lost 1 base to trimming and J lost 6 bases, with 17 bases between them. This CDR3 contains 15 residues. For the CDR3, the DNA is TGCGCCAGCAGCTTGTTGTACGCCTCTGTGGCCGAGCAGTACTTC. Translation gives CASSLLYASVAEQYF. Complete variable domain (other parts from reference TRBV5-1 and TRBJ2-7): KAGVTQTPRYLIKTRGQQVTLSCSPISGHRSVSWYQQTPGQGLQFLFEYFSETQRNKGNFPGRFSGRQFSNSRSEMNVSTLELGDSALYLCASSLLYASVAEQYFGPGTRLTVT.

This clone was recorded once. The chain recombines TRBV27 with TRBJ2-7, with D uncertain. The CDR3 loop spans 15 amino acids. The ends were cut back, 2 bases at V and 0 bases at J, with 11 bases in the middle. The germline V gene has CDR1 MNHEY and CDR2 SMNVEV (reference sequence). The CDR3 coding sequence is TGTGCCAGCAGTTTAAGTGGGGTTGTCTCCTACGAGCAGTACTTC. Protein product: CASSLSGVVSYEQYF.

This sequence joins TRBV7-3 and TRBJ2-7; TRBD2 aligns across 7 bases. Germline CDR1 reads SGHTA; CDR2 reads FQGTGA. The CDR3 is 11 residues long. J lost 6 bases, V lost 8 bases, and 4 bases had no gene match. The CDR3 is CASGTGGEQYF. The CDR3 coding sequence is TGTGCCAGCGGAACGGGGGGCGAGCAGTACTTC.

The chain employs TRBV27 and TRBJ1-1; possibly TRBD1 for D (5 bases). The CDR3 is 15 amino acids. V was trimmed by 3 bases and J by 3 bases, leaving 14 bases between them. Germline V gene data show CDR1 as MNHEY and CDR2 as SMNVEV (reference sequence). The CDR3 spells CASSFGDPGYTEAFF. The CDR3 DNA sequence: TGTGCCAGCAGTTTCGGAGATCCAGGGTACACTGAAGCTTTCTTT.

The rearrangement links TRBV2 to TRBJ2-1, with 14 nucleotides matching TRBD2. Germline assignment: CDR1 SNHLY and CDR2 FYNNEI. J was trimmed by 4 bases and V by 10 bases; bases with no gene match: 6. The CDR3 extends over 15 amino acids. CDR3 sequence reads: CANRLAGGGYNEQFF. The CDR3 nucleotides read TGTGCCAACAGACTAGCGGGAGGGGGATACAATGAGCAGTTCTTC.